Listed below are T cell receptor beta chains from one sample, sequenced in a study of T cells after yellow fever vaccination. TCRdb itself ran the 5' RACE reads through MiXCR, one entry per CDR3 protein. The sample lists just under 600,000 distinct CDR3 sequences, roughly 14% occurring once. The sequencing here drew on PBMCs, taken on the day of the yellow fever booster vaccination. All receptors derive from a young man who received the YFV17D yellow fever vaccine. The CDR3 runs from the conserved cysteine through the conserved F or W. Fields, in order: clone size, V gene, J gene, D gene, CDR3 protein, CDR3 DNA. A D gene is named only where the DNA matches it firmly. Rows may omit the clone size; those that give it use once, few, many or a size class.

NA	TRBV6-2/TRBV6-3	TRBJ2-1	NA	CASSSRAEAATFHNEQFF	TGTGCCAGCAGCTCCCGAGCCGAAGCGGCAACATTTCACAATGAGCAGTTCTTC
few	TRBV27	TRBJ1-2	NA	CASSLRPGLGGYTF	TGTGCCAGCAGCCTCCGACCAGGGCTCGGTGGCTACACCTTC
many	TRBV6-5	TRBJ2-7	TRBD2	CASKPRREGRYEQYF	TGTGCCAGCAAACCTAGACGGGAGGGCCGCTACGAGCAGTACTTC
few	TRBV7-2	TRBJ2-5	TRBD1	CASSPGTGWGYQETQYF	TGTGCCAGCAGCCCTGGGACAGGGTGGGGGTACCAAGAGACCCAGTACTTC
NA	TRBV25-1	TRBJ2-5	NA	CASSEGLSETQYF	TGTGCCAGTTCGGAGGGCCTGTCGGAGACCCAGTACTTC
NA	TRBV7-2	TRBJ1-3	NA	CASSLVDIGSGNTIYF	TGTGCCAGCAGCTTAGTCGACATCGGCTCTGGAAACACCATATATTTT
many	TRBV12-3/TRBV12-4	TRBJ2-3	TRBD2	CASSVRLAGLDTQYF	TGTGCCAGCAGTGTCCGGCTAGCGGGATTGGATACGCAGTATTTT
few	TRBV7-2	TRBJ2-1	NA	CASSLGAGMVEQFF	TGTGCCAGCAGCTTAGGTGCGGGAATGGTTGAGCAGTTCTTC
NA	TRBV21-1	TRBJ1-3	NA	CASSRTRTGTDSGNTIYF	TGTGCCAGCAGCAGAACCCGGACCGGTACCGATTCTGGAAACACCATATATTTT
many	TRBV6-5	TRBJ2-3	NA	CASSSPLLDTQYF	TGTGCCAGCAGTTCCCCTCTATTGGATACGCAGTATTTT
many	TRBV5-1	TRBJ2-5	NA	CASSLEGETQYF	TGTGCCAGCAGTTTAGAGGGGGAGACCCAGTACTTC